These T cell receptor beta chains were read from a single sample in a study of Graves' ophthalmopathy and Graves' hyperthyroidism. TCRdb independently ran MiXCR on the multiplex PCR reads; one entry per CDR3 protein. The sample contains approximately 700,000 distinct CDR3 sequences, roughly 39% of which appear only once. The source material was peripheral blood. Every receptor here comes from an adult man with Graves' ophthalmopathy. The CDR3 runs from the conserved cysteine through the conserved F or W. Fields, in order: V gene, D gene, clone size, J gene, CDR3 DNA, CDR3 protein. D genes are given only for firm matches. Expanded clones are given a class, and other clones once, few, many or no size at all.

TRBV13	TRBD2	.	TRBJ2-7	TGTGCCAGCTCAATACGACTAGCTCGCGACGAGCAGTACTTC	CASSIRLARDEQYF
TRBV29-1	.	few	TRBJ2-3	TGCAGCATTCGGGGCACAGATACGCAGTATTTT	CSIRGTDTQYF
TRBV9	.	.	TRBJ2-5	TGTGCCAGCACCATCCCCCCTTCGGAGACCCAGTACTTC	CASTIPPSETQYF
TRBV9	.	.	TRBJ2-3	TGTGCCAGCAGCGTAGGGCAAAGCACAGATACGCAGTATTTT	CASSVGQSTDTQYF
TRBV7-8	.	many	TRBJ2-7	TGTGCCAGCAGCCTCGGGTGGGGGCGCTCCTACGAGCAGTACTTC	CASSLGWGRSYEQYF
TRBV7-8	TRBD1	few	TRBJ1-6	TGTGCCAGCAGCCTAACCGGGACAGCCAGCTCCTATAATTCACCCCTCCACTTT	CASSLTGTASSYNSPLHF
TRBV10-3	.	.	TRBJ1-2	TGTGCCAGCAGCAACGGGGGGCTCGGGACCTATGGCTACACCTTC	CASSNGGLGTYGYTF
TRBV12-3/TRBV12-4	.	many	TRBJ2-5	TGTGCCAGCAGTTTACGGGGAATCGGGGAGACCCAGTACTTC	CASSLRGIGETQYF
TRBV19	.	many	TRBJ2-2	TGTGCCAGTATCGGCCGGAGTTGGGCCGGGGAGCTGTTTTTT	CASIGRSWAGELFF
TRBV7-2	TRBD1	many	TRBJ1-4	TGTGCCAGCAGCCGGGGGACAGGGGGTGGGAAACTGTTTTTT	CASSRGTGGGKLFF
TRBV25-1	TRBD2	.	TRBJ2-1	TGTGCCAGCAGCACTAGCGGGGTCCAGTTCTTC	CASSTSGVQFF
TRBV19	.	few	TRBJ1-2	TGTGCCAGTAGCCCGGACAGACTGGGGCTCTATGGCTACACCTTC	CASSPDRLGLYGYTF
TRBV9	TRBD1	few	TRBJ2-7	TGTGCCAGCAGCGGACAGGGGACCCCCTACGAGCAGTACTTC	CASSGQGTPYEQYF
TRBV7-6	.	many	TRBJ1-1	TGTGCCAGCAGCTTAGGTGACAGTGAAGCTTTCTTT	CASSLGDSEAFF
TRBV10-3	.	.	TRBJ1-6	TGTGCCATCAGTGAGGGACAAGAGACCTATAATTCACCCCTCCACTTT	CAISEGQETYNSPLHF